A selection of T cell receptor beta chains follows, all from one sample in a study of shared clonotypes between healthy human individuals. Sequencing used immunoSEQ multiplex PCR; TCRdb keeps in-frame clones, though not all of them. The repertoire holds roughly 490,000 clones, with roughly 78% as singletons. The specimen sequenced was PBMCs. The receptors shown here come from a woman aged 40 to 55 in good health. Some clones in this sample may be carry-over from other donors' samples. The CDR3 runs from the conserved cysteine through the conserved F or W. D genes are given only for firm matches. Size values are once, few and many counts, or a class for expanded clones, and some rows have none.

d_gene,v_gene,j_gene,abundance,CDR3nt,CDR3aa
.,TRBV10-3,TRBJ1-5,.,TGTGCCATCAGTGAGTCGACAGTCGGGAGCAATCAGCCCCAGCATTTT,CAISESTVGSNQPQHF
.,TRBV29-1,TRBJ2-1,.,TGCAGCGTTGACCGGGACTCGGGGTACAATGAGCAGTTCTTC,CSVDRDSGYNEQFF
.,TRBV10-3,TRBJ2-5,.,TGTGCCACCGCACCAAGACTGAGGGGCCAAGGGGAGGAGACCCAGTACTTC,CATAPRLRGQGEETQYF
.,TRBV7-9,TRBJ2-7,.,TGTGCCAGCACCTTGCTGGGGGAGGACGAGCAGTACTTC,CASTLLGEDEQYF
.,TRBV5-5,TRBJ1-4,once,TGTGCCAGCAGCTTGGCCCTCACAGTAACTAATGAAAAACTGTTTTTT,CASSLALTVTNEKLFF
TRBD1,TRBV2,TRBJ2-2,.,TGTGCCAGCTCCTGGACAGGGGTCGGTCTCACCGGGGGGCTGTTTTTT,CASSWTGVGLTGGLFF
TRBD1,TRBV6-5,TRBJ2-1,.,TGTGCCAGCAGTACAACAGGGGGAGAATACAATGAGCAGTTCTTC,CASSTTGGEYNEQFF
.,TRBV7-8,TRBJ1-3,.,TGTGCCAGCAGCACCCGGGACATATTTAGCTCTGGAAACACCATATATTTT,CASSTRDIFSSGNTIYF
.,TRBV7-9,TRBJ2-2,.,TGTGCCAGCAGCTTAGTTGAGAACACCGGGGAGCTGTTTTTT,CASSLVENTGELFF
.,TRBV4-1,TRBJ1-2,.,TGCGCCAGCAGCCAGGAACCAGGGGCGCTTCGGGGCTACACCTTC,CASSQEPGALRGYTF
TRBD1,TRBV19,TRBJ2-2,once,TGTGCCAGTAGCCAAACAGGGGGTAACACCGGGGAGCTGTTTTTT,CASSQTGGNTGELFF
TRBD1,TRBV29-1,TRBJ2-6,.,TGCAGCGTTGAAGACTGGGGTGGGGGACAGGGTCCCTCTGGGGCCAACGTCCTGACTTTC,CSVEDWGGGQGPSGANVLTF
.,TRBV7-2,TRBJ1-2,.,TGTGCCAGCAGCTTAGGGCCAGGGGAGGACTATGGCTACACCTTC,CASSLGPGEDYGYTF
.,TRBV9,TRBJ2-5,.,TGTGCCAGCAGCGTAGGCACAGCAGGGGGGGAGACCCAGTACTTC,CASSVGTAGGETQYF
.,TRBV5-8,TRBJ2-3,once,TGTGCCAGCAGCTTGGAAGGTAGCACAGATACGCAGTATTTT,CASSLEGSTDTQYF
.,TRBV28,TRBJ2-1,.,TGTGCCAGCAGCCCAGGGGGCGGGAGTTCTTGGGATGAGCAGTTCTTC,CASSPGGGSSWDEQFF
.,TRBV27,TRBJ2-3,few,TGTGCCAGCAGCCAAGACAGTCCCGGTAGCACAGATACGCAGTATTTT,CASSQDSPGSTDTQYF
.,TRBV5-1,TRBJ1-1,.,TGCGCCAGCAGCTCGGACCCGGCCGGGACTGAAGCTTTCTTT,CASSSDPAGTEAFF
.,TRBV9,TRBJ2-1,few,TGTGCCAGCAGCGTAGGCTATGAGCAGTTCTTC,CASSVGYEQFF
.,TRBV7-1,TRBJ2-6,.,TGTGCCAGCAGCCAAGATATCAGCTCTGGGGCCAACGTCCTGACTTTC,CASSQDISSGANVLTF
TRBD1,TRBV19,TRBJ1-3,few,TGTGCCAGTTACCCAGGGGGGGCTCCTGGAAACACCATATATTTT,CASYPGGAPGNTIYF
.,TRBV19,TRBJ1-6,.,TGTGCCAGTAGTATAGGCGGCGGCAGGGGTAATTCACCCCTCCACTTT,CASSIGGGRGNSPLHF
TRBD1,TRBV30,TRBJ1-4,once,TGTGCCTGGGGAGGACAGGGGGACGAAAAACTGTTTTTT,CAWGGQGDEKLFF
.,TRBV7-2,TRBJ2-7,once,TGTGCCAGCAGCCCGAACCCAATACAGTTCACATACTACGAGCAGTACTTC,CASSPNPIQFTYYEQYF